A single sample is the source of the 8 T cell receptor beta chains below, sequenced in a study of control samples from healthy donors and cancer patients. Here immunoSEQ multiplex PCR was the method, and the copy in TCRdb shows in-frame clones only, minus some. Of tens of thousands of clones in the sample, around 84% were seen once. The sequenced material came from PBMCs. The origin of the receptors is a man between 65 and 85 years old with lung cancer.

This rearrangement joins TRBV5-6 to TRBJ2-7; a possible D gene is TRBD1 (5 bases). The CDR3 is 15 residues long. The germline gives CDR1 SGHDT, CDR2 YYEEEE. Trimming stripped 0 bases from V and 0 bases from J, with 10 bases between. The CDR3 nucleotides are TGTGCCAGCAGCTTGGGGGGCGGATCCTCCTACGAGCAGTACTTC. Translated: CASSLGGGSSYEQYF.

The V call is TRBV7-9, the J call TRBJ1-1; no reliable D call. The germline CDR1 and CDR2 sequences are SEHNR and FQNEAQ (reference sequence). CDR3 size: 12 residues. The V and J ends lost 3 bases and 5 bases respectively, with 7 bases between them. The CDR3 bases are TGTGCCAGCAGCTTCCACGGGACTGAAGCTTTCTTT. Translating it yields CASSFHGTEAFF. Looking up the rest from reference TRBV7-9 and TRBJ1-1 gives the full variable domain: DTGVSQNPRHKITKRGQNVTFRCDPISEHNRLYWYRQTLGQGPEFLTYFQNEAQLEKSRLLSDRFSAERPKGSFSTLEIQRTEQGDSAMYLCASSFHGTEAFFGQGTRLTVV.

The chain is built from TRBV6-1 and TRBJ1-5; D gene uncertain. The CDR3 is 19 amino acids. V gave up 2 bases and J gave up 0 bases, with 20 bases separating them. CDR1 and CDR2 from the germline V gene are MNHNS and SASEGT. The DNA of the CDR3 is TGTGCCAGCAGTGAATCTCTAGGCAGATCTTACGGTAGCAATCAGCCCCAGCATTTT. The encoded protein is CASSESLGRSYGSNQPQHF.

CDR3 DNA: TGTGCCTCGGGGGCAGGGCTCACCTACGAGCAGTACTTC. The encoded protein is CASGAGLTYEQYF. J is TRBJ2-7 and V is TRBV15; D may match TRBD1 or TRBD2 (6 bases each). Germline lookup yields CDR1 LNHNV and CDR2 YYDKDF (reference sequence). V dropped 11 bases and J dropped 2 bases, with 16 bases sitting between them. The CDR3 runs to 13 residues. Drawing the rest from reference TRBV15 and TRBJ2-7, the complete variable domain is DAMVIQNPRYQVTQFGKPVTLSCSQTLNHNVMYWYQQKSSQAPKLLFHYYDKDFNNEADTPDNFQSRRPNTSFCFLDIRSPGLGDTAMYLCASGAGLTYEQYFGPGTRLTVT.

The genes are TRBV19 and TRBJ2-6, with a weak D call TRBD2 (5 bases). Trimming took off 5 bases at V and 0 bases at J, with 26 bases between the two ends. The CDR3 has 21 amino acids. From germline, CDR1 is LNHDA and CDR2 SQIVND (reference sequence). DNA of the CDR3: TGTGCCAGTAGTGCTCCACTAGGACGGGAAGGTACTTTCTCTGGGGCCAACGTCCTGACTTTC. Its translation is CASSAPLGREGTFSGANVLTF.

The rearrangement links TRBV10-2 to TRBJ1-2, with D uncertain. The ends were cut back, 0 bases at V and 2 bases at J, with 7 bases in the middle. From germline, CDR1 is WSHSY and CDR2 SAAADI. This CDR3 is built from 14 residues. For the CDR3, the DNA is TGCGCCAGCAGTGAGTCTTCTGGGAACTATGGCTACACCTTC. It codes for CASSESSGNYGYTF.

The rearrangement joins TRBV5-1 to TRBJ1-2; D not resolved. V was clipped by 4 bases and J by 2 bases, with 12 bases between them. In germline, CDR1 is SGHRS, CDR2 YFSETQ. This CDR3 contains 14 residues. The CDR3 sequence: CASSPIDGNYGYTF. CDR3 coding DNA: TGCGCCAGCAGCCCTATTGACGGGAACTATGGCTACACCTTC. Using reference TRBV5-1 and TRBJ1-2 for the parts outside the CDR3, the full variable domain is KAGVTQTPRYLIKTRGQQVTLSCSPISGHRSVSWYQQTPGQGLQFLFEYFSETQRNKGNFPGRFSGRQFSNSRSEMNVSTLELGDSALYLCASSPIDGNYGYTFGSGTRLTVV.

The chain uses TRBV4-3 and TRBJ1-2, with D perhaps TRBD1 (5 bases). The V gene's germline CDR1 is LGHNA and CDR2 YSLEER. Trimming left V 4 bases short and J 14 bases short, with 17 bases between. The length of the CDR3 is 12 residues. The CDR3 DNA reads TGCGCCAGCAGCCGAACGACCGGGACTTTAACCTTC. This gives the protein CASSRTTGTLTF.